One and the same sample provided the 22 T cell receptor beta chains below, sequenced in a study of cytotoxic CD8 clonotypes in ibrutinib-treated CLL. Repertoires were generated with immunoSEQ multiplex PCR, while TCRdb's copy carries only in-frame clones and drops some. The table shows over 140,000 clones, with 80% occurring only once. The sample was PBMCs, taken after 36 months of ibrutinib treatment. These receptors came from a human donor with chronic lymphocytic leukemia.

V is TRBV5-6 and J is TRBJ2-7; 8 bases are shared with TRBD2. Germline trimming cut 0 bases from V and 7 bases from J; bases unmatched to any gene: 3. The CDR3 is made up of 13 amino acids. Germline CDR1 is SGHDT and CDR2 is YYEEEE. The CDR3 nucleotides read TGTGCCAGCAGCTTGGTCGTAGCGGGGGAGCAGTACTTC. It codes for CASSLVVAGEQYF.

This sequence joins TRBV6-1 and TRBJ2-1; D uncertain. V lost 9 bases, J lost 5 bases, and 8 bases lay in between. The CDR3 extends over 11 amino acids. CDR1 and CDR2 from the germline V gene are MNHNS and SASEGT. The DNA for the CDR3 is TGTGCCAGTGCACCCCACAATGAGCAGTTCTTC. As protein: CASAPHNEQFF.

This clone was counted only a few times. The chain couples TRBV11-2 to TRBJ2-1; 10 nucleotides align to TRBD2. From germline, CDR1 is SGHAT and CDR2 FQNNGV. The CDR3 contains 15 residues. The J segment lost 8 bases and the V segment lost 6 bases, leaving 10 bases of the junction unmatched. The CDR3 spells CASRPRAGGRDEQFF. As DNA, the CDR3 is TGTGCCAGCAGACCTAGAGCGGGAGGGAGGGATGAGCAGTTCTTC.

V gene TRBV2 combines with J gene TRBJ2-1, with 8 bases identical to TRBD2. The CDR3 sequence is 16 residues long. Germline values: CDR1 SNHLY, CDR2 FYNNEI. The trim removed 6 bases at V and 8 bases at J, leaving 15 bases unmatched. This chain's CDR3 is CASRDPGLGFLHEQFF. CDR3 DNA sequence: TGTGCCAGCAGAGACCCGGGACTAGGATTTCTCCATGAGCAGTTCTTC.

The chain employs TRBV4-1 and TRBJ1-1; no clear D gene. V was pared by 4 bases and J by 4 bases, with 13 bases between. Per germline, CDR1 MGHRA and CDR2 YSYEKL. CDR3 size: 14 residues. As DNA, the CDR3 is TGCGCCAGCAGCCTCGTAGTAGCGGGCACTGAAGCTTTCTTT. Amino acid sequence: CASSLVVAGTEAFF.

CDR3 protein: CSAGQGEAFF. CDR3 sequence (DNA): TGCAGTGCCGGACAGGGAGAAGCTTTCTTT. V is TRBV20-1 and J is TRBJ1-1, with 8 bases lining up with TRBD1. J was trimmed by 8 bases and V by 6 bases; bases with no gene match: 2. This CDR3 comprises 10 residues. From germline, CDR1 is DFQATT and CDR2 SNEGSKA (reference sequence).

This chain links TRBV7-8 with TRBJ2-7, with unresolved D. The CDR3 has 14 amino acids. In germline, CDR1 is SGHVS, CDR2 FQNEAQ. V was cut by 5 bases and J by 2 bases, with 13 bases left in between. The CDR3 region has the DNA TGTGCCAGCAGCCCCAGATTCAAGACCTACGAGCAGTACTTC. It is translated as CASSPRFKTYEQYF.

This rearrangement joins TRBV7-8 to TRBJ1-1, with D possibly being TRBD1 (5 bases). CDR1 SGHVS and CDR2 FQNEAQ come from the germline V gene. V was clipped by 0 bases and J by 0 bases, with 26 bases between them. The CDR3 extends over 21 amino acids. This CDR3 is CASSLARGVGDRIALNTEAFF. The DNA of the CDR3 is TGTGCCAGCAGCTTAGCACGAGGGGTGGGGGACCGGATAGCACTGAACACTGAAGCTTTCTTT.

The gene calls are TRBV7-8 and TRBJ2-7; TRBD2 agrees at 13 bases. CDR3 length equals 15 residues. V was pared by 5 bases and J by 3 bases, with 4 bases of the junction left unmatched. Germline V gene lookup returns CDR1 SGHVS and CDR2 FQNEAQ. The CDR3 region is CASSTRLAGGYEQYF. The CDR3 bases are TGTGCCAGCAGCACCCGACTAGCGGGAGGCTACGAGCAGTACTTC.

The chain uses TRBV9 and TRBJ2-7, with 12 bases matching TRBD1. Trimming cost V 2 bases and J 6 bases; bases outside gene matches: 3. There are 14 residues in the CDR3. CDR1 and CDR2 from the germline V gene are SGDLS and YYNGEE. CDR3: CASSVGQGASEQYF. CDR3 nucleotide sequence: TGTGCCAGCAGCGTGGGACAGGGGGCAAGCGAGCAGTACTTC.

The chain is built from TRBV5-6 and TRBJ2-7; the D gene could be TRBD1 or TRBD2 (5 bases each). Germline V gene lookup returns CDR1 SGHDT and CDR2 YYEEEE. The V and J ends lost 4 bases and 3 bases respectively, with 8 bases between them. This CDR3 is 12 amino acids long. CDR3 coding DNA: TGTGCCAGCAGCAGGGACCTCTACGAGCAGTACTTC. The encoded protein is CASSRDLYEQYF.

Only one count was recorded for this clone. The chain links TRBV5-4 to TRBJ1-4; a weak D match, TRBD1 (5 bases). Between the trimmed V and J ends, which lost 4 bases and 5 bases, there was a span of 15 bases. From germline, CDR1 is SGHNT and CDR2 YYREEE (reference sequence). This CDR3 has 15 amino acids. The CDR3 nucleotides read TGTGCCAGCAGCCGGACGACAGAATTAAATGAAAAACTGTTTTTT. Translation: CASSRTTELNEKLFF.

The chain links TRBV27 to TRBJ1-2, with 9 bases aligning to TRBD1. The ends lost 3 bases at V and 4 bases at J; junction bases unmatched: 9. The germline V gene has CDR1 MNHEY and CDR2 SMNVEV (reference sequence). The CDR3 contains 16 residues. CDR3 in amino acids: CASSFRSTGGSYGYTF. CDR3 coding DNA: TGTGCCAGCAGTTTCCGCTCGACAGGGGGTAGCTATGGCTACACCTTC.

This chain uses TRBV5-5 with TRBJ1-3; D is uncertain. Trimming removed 0 bases at V and 4 bases at J, with 11 bases between. This CDR3 spans 15 amino acids. Germline CDR1 SGHKS, CDR2 YYEKEE (reference sequence). Here the CDR3 DNA reads TGTGCCAGCAGCTTGGAACGGAGATCGGGAAACACCATATATTTT. Protein sequence: CASSLERRSGNTIYF.

The J gene is TRBJ2-7, the V gene TRBV5-6, with D possibly being TRBD1 (5 bases). Between the trimmed V and J ends, which lost 7 bases and 2 bases, there was a span of 19 bases. The CDR3 totals 15 residues. Germline V gene sequence: CDR1 SGHDT, CDR2 YYEEEE. CDR3 residues: CASGPVGQIAYEQYF. As DNA, the CDR3 is TGTGCCAGCGGGCCCGTGGGGCAGATTGCCTACGAGCAGTACTTC.

The J gene is TRBJ2-3, the V gene TRBV2; TRBD2 matches at 13 bases. With 8 bases clipped from V and 3 bases from J, the junction kept 8 bases outside the gene matches. CDR3 length: 16 residues. From germline, CDR1 is SNHLY and CDR2 FYNNEI. In DNA form, the CDR3 reads TGTGCCAGCTATTGGACTAGCGGGAGCATAACAGATACGCAGTATTTT. It specifies CASYWTSGSITDTQYF.

The rearrangement uses TRBV5-1 and TRBJ2-3; D remains ambiguous. The CDR3 consists of 14 residues. V lost 0 bases and J 1 base, leaving 6 bases between the germline ends. Germline loops: CDR1 SGHRS, CDR2 YFSETQ. CDR3 sequence reads: CASSLGSGTDTQYF. The CDR3 DNA reads TGCGCCAGCAGCTTGGGCTCAGGCACAGATACGCAGTATTTT.

This clone came up once. The chain links TRBV10-3 to TRBJ2-1; D gene ambiguous. V gave up 6 bases and J gave up 3 bases, with 12 bases separating them. The CDR3 consists of 14 residues. Per the germline V gene, CDR1 is ENHRY and CDR2 is SYGVKD. Here the CDR3 DNA reads TGTGCCATCAGCGACCAGAGGCTCTACAATGAGCAGTTCTTC. Translating it yields CAISDQRLYNEQFF.

This chain joins TRBV4-1 and TRBJ1-5; no firm D call. Germline V gene sequence: CDR1 MGHRA, CDR2 YSYEKL. The CDR3 has 18 residues. V gave up 1 base and J gave up 4 bases, with 20 bases separating them. The CDR3 region is CASSQVGFPLAGNQPQHF. CDR3 nucleotide sequence: TGCGCCAGCAGCCAAGTAGGCTTTCCTTTAGCTGGTAATCAGCCCCAGCATTTT.

The chain joins TRBV6-6 to TRBJ1-1; D is uncertain. The germline V gene has CDR1 MNHNY and CDR2 SVGAGI (reference sequence). The CDR3 loop spans 11 amino acids. The V and J ends lost 5 bases and 2 bases respectively, with 3 bases between them. The CDR3 here is CASSENTEAFF. CDR3 nucleotides: TGTGCCAGCAGTGAAAACACTGAAGCTTTCTTT.

The chain recombines TRBV9 with TRBJ2-1, with 8 bases identical to TRBD2. Germline V gene lookup returns CDR1 SGDLS and CDR2 YYNGEE. J gave up 8 bases and V 0 bases, and 7 bases lay outside the gene matches. The CDR3 spans 15 residues. CDR3 DNA sequence: TGTGCCAGCAGCGTAGAGGCGGGAGGTATCCATGAGCAGTTCTTC. Encoded protein: CASSVEAGGIHEQFF.

This clone has only a few counts. The gene calls are TRBV5-1 and TRBJ2-7; no clear D gene. The germline V gene has CDR1 SGHRS and CDR2 YFSETQ. V was trimmed by 3 bases and J by 3 bases, leaving 7 bases between them. This CDR3 comprises 12 residues. The CDR3 loop is CASSSDGYEQYF. The CDR3 nucleotides read TGCGCCAGCAGCTCGGACGGCTACGAGCAGTACTTC.